This T cell receptor beta chain stems from a study of T cell responses to AZD1222 COVID-19 vaccine. Study-level points and caveats: The study found Spike-specific TCR breadth and depth rose after two AZD1222 doses. Recipients of AZD1222 seropositive at baseline numbered only 5 to 7.

Sequencing used immunoSEQ multiplex PCR; TCRdb keeps in-frame clones, though not all of them. This sample yields 130,000 to 150,000 clones, of which 90% to 95% are seen a single time; around 5.4% belongs to the top ten. In the case of this clone: The antigen is undetermined.

The sample here was peripheral blood, taken on day 0 of AZD1222 vaccination. This clonotype was obtained from an adult in good health.

The CDR3 DNA follows: TGTGCCAGCAGCGCCTCCGGGACAGGGGGCTTTTATGAGCAGTTCTTC. Translated, it gives CASSASGTGGFYEQFF. This rearrangement joins TRBV7-2 to TRBJ2-1; 12 bases agree with TRBD1. V gave up 5 bases and J gave up 8 bases; unmatched junction bases: 10. The germline gives CDR1 SGHTA, CDR2 FQGNSA. The CDR3 loop spans 16 amino acids. Drawing the rest from reference TRBV7-2 and TRBJ2-1, the complete variable domain is GAGVSQSPSNKVTEKGKDVELRCDPISGHTALYWYRQSLGQGLEFLIYFQGNSAPDKSGLPSDRFSAERTGGSVSTLTIQRTQQEDSAVYLCASSASGTGGFYEQFFGPGTRLTVL.